These 23 T cell receptor beta chains share one sample of origin, sequenced in a study of somatic mutations in cytotoxic T cells in rheumatoid arthritis. The table came from immunoSEQ multiplex PCR; TCRdb's copy has only in-frame clones and leaves some out. The sample lists 25,000 to 30,000 clones; around nine tenths were seen once. The sample was CD8+ T cells sorted from blood. These receptors came from an adult with rheumatoid arthritis.

This rearrangement joins TRBV7-9 to TRBJ2-1, with D uncertain. Trimming removed 3 bases from V and 3 bases from J, with 9 bases in between. Germline assignment: CDR1 SEHNR and CDR2 FQNEAQ (reference sequence). The CDR3 is 14 amino acids. The CDR3 loop is CASSLQPLYNEQFF. CDR3 DNA sequence: TGTGCCAGCAGCTTGCAGCCACTCTACAATGAGCAGTTCTTC.

The V and J genes are TRBV6-5 and TRBJ2-7; TRBD2 matches 8 bases. This CDR3 region has 15 residues. CDR1 and CDR2 from the germline V gene are MNHEY and SVGAGI. After removal of 4 bases from V and 1 base from J, the junction contained 6 bases not matched to a gene. CDR3 sequence reads: CASSSIAGYSYEQYF. The DNA for the CDR3 is TGTGCCAGCAGTTCCATAGCGGGGTATTCCTACGAGCAGTACTTC.

CDR3 DNA: TGTGCCAGCAGTTCCCCCATCAACACTGAAGCTTTCTTT. It codes for CASSSPINTEAFF. This chain connects TRBV6-6 to TRBJ1-1; D unclear. This CDR3 has 13 amino acids. Trimming left V 4 bases short and J 2 bases short, with 8 bases between. Germline V gene lookup returns CDR1 MNHNY and CDR2 SVGAGI (reference sequence).

This clone turned up a few times. The V gene is TRBV2, the J gene TRBJ1-1; D call uncertain. The CDR3 extends over 18 amino acids. CDR1 is SNHLY, CDR2 FYNNEI, per germline. V lost 2 bases and J 0 bases, leaving 19 bases between the germline ends. CDR3 sequence (DNA): TGTGCCAGCAGTGAATTGTTTCGGGCGCCCTCCCTGAACACTGAAGCTTTCTTT. Protein sequence: CASSELFRAPSLNTEAFF.

The chain couples TRBV11-2 to TRBJ2-7; no definite D call. CDR3 size: 11 residues. The V and J ends lost 2 bases and 6 bases respectively, with 5 bases between them. Germline V gene data show CDR1 as SGHAT and CDR2 as FQNNGV. The CDR3 region is CASSLSVEQYF. CDR3 nucleotide sequence: TGTGCCAGCAGCTTATCTGTCGAGCAGTACTTC.

The chain couples TRBV21-1 to TRBJ2-7; TRBD1, as called in the table, went unchecked against the DNA. TRBV21-1 is a pseudogene. The CDR3 is 16 residues long. As DNA, the CDR3 is TGTGCCAGCAGCTCACCTCCGGGACAGGGGGCTTTCGAGCAGTACTTC. It translates to CASSSPPGQGAFEQYF.

This chain uses TRBV25-1 with TRBJ2-7; tentatively, D is TRBD2 (6 bases). Germline assignment: CDR1 MGHDK and CDR2 SYGVNS. The CDR3 is 12 amino acids. V was cut by 4 bases and J by 4 bases, with 8 bases left in between. The DNA of the CDR3 is TGTGCCAGCAGTGTACGGGGGTACGAGCAGTACTTC. As protein: CASSVRGYEQYF.

This chain uses TRBV13 with TRBJ2-1; 9 nucleotides align to TRBD2. The trim removed 0 bases at V and 9 bases at J, leaving 0 bases unmatched. Germline loops: CDR1 PRHDT, CDR2 FYEKMQ (reference sequence). This CDR3 region has 13 residues. The CDR3, as DNA: TGTGCCAGCAGCTTAGGACTAGCGGGTGAGCAGTTCTTC. This encodes CASSLGLAGEQFF.

For the CDR3, the DNA is TGTGCCTGGAGTGTAGATACGACAGGGGGGTCGAATGGCTACACCTTC. Its protein is CAWSVDTTGGSNGYTF. The rearrangement joins TRBV30 to TRBJ1-2; 9 nucleotides line up with TRBD1. This CDR3 has 16 amino acids. Per germline, CDR1 GTSNPN and CDR2 SVGIG (reference sequence). After removal of 0 bases from V and 6 bases from J, the junction contained 11 bases not matched to a gene. Full variable domain (remainder filled in from reference TRBV30 and TRBJ1-2): SQTIHQWPATLVQPVGSPLSLECTVEGTSNPNLYWYRQAAGRGLQLLFYSVGIGQISSEVPQNLSASRPQDRQFILSSKKLLLSDSGFYLCAWSVDTTGGSNGYTFGSGTRLTVV.

The chain is built from TRBV2 and TRBJ2-1; no definite D call. Germline-derived CDR1 and CDR2 are SNHLY and FYNNEI. Deletions cut 10 bases from V and 4 bases from J, with 8 bases between. The CDR3 is 11 residues long. CDR3 DNA: TGTGCCACTATGTCTTACAATGAGCAGTTCTTC. Its translation is CATMSYNEQFF. Together with reference TRBV2 and TRBJ2-1, the CDR3 gives the full variable domain: EPEVTQTPSHQVTQMGQEVILRCVPISNHLYFYWYRQILGQKVEFLVSFYNNEISEKSEIFDDQFSVERPDGSNFTLKIRSTKLEDSAMYFCATMSYNEQFFGPGTRLTVL.

The rearrangement joins TRBV10-1 to TRBJ2-7; D is unresolved. The germline CDR1 and CDR2 sequences are WNHNN and SYGVQD (reference sequence). The CDR3 consists of 11 residues. Trimming cost V 2 bases and J 3 bases, with 2 bases left between them. The CDR3 loop reads CASSEGYEQYF. The CDR3 DNA reads as TGCGCCAGCAGTGAGGGCTACGAGCAGTACTTC.

The chain uses TRBV9 and TRBJ2-7; D is perhaps TRBD2 (5 bases). The germline V and J ends were trimmed by 3 bases and 0 bases, with 10 bases remaining between them. Looked up from germline, CDR1 is SGDLS and CDR2 is YYNGEE. This CDR3 spans 14 amino acids. The DNA of the CDR3 is TGTGCCAGCAGCGCCACGGGGAGCTCCTACGAGCAGTACTTC. It specifies CASSATGSSYEQYF.

The rearrangement links TRBV5-6 to TRBJ2-6; D ambiguous. In germline, CDR1 is SGHDT, CDR2 YYEEEE. The CDR3 extends over 15 amino acids. The V gene lost 0 bases and the J gene lost 0 bases, with 4 bases spanning the gap. For the CDR3, the DNA is TGTGCCAGCAGCTTGGTTCTCTCTGGGGCCAACGTCCTGACTTTC. Translating it yields CASSLVLSGANVLTF.

The chain uses TRBV7-8 and TRBJ2-1; 7 nucleotides match TRBD2. Germline V CDR1 and CDR2: SGHVS, FQNEAQ. The CDR3 has 16 amino acids. V lost 3 bases, J lost 2 bases, and 7 bases stayed unmatched. The CDR3 sequence: CASSFLTGGTYNEQFF. The CDR3, as DNA: TGTGCCAGCAGCTTCTTAACGGGGGGAACCTACAATGAGCAGTTCTTC.

The CDR3 nucleotides are TGTGCCAGTAGGGGCTCTCCACTAGCGGGAAGAACAGATACGCAGTATTTT. Protein sequence: CASRGSPLAGRTDTQYF. The chain combines TRBV19 with TRBJ2-3; 10 bases fit TRBD2. Germline CDR1 is LNHDA and CDR2 is SQIVND (reference sequence). The length of the CDR3 is 17 residues. V shed 6 bases and J 3 bases; nucleotides not matched to a gene: 12.

The chain couples TRBV28 to TRBJ2-5, with D possibly being TRBD1 (6 bases). Trimming shortened V by 4 bases and J by 0 bases, and 9 bases separated the two germline ends. In germline, CDR1 is MDHEN, CDR2 SYDVKM. This CDR3 is built from 14 residues. The CDR3 spells CASSSGQDQETQYF. CDR3 bases: TGTGCCAGCAGTTCGGGACAAGACCAAGAGACCCAGTACTTC.

This clone has just a few counts. This rearrangement joins TRBV30 to TRBJ1-6; D unclear. The V and J ends lost 0 bases and 7 bases respectively, with 10 bases between them. Germline CDR1 reads GTSNPN; CDR2 reads SVGIG (reference sequence). The CDR3 has 14 residues. CDR3 sequence (DNA): TGTGCCTGGAGTGTAGGAATAGGGAATTCACCCCTCCACTTT. Its translation: CAWSVGIGNSPLHF.

The CDR3 bases are TGCGCCAGCAGCTTTGGGACAGGGGTTTACAATGAGCAGTTCTTC. Protein: CASSFGTGVYNEQFF. This chain links TRBV5-1 with TRBJ2-1; 10 bases map to TRBD1. Germline-derived CDR1 and CDR2 are SGHRS and YFSETQ. The CDR3 is made up of 15 amino acids. V lost 2 bases and J lost 4; bases outside the gene matches: 3.

The V and J genes are TRBV7-7 and TRBJ1-5; D perhaps matches TRBD1 (5 bases). CDR1 is SSHAT, CDR2 FNYEAQ, per germline (reference sequence). The V and J ends lost 5 bases and 1 base respectively, with 9 bases between them. The CDR3 is 14 amino acids. DNA for the CDR3: TGTGCCAGCAGCGCCAGGGTAAGCAATCAGCCCCAGCATTTT. It specifies CASSARVSNQPQHF. The complete variable domain, with remaining parts taken from reference TRBV7-7 and TRBJ1-5, reads GAGVSQSPRYKVTKRGQDVTLRCDPISSHATLYWYQQALGQGPEFLTYFNYEAQPDKSGLPSDRFSAERPEGSISTLTIQRTEQRDSAMYRCASSARVSNQPQHFGDGTRLSIL.

V and J are TRBV21-1 and TRBJ2-6; TRBD2, as called in the table, went unchecked against the DNA. TRBV21-1 is shown as a pseudogene. CDR3 length: 19 residues. The CDR3 loop reads CASSKAPGRESSGANVLTF. CDR3 bases: TGTGCCAGCAGCAAAGCGCCAGGGCGGGAGAGCTCTGGGGCCAACGTCCTGACTTTC.

The chain joins TRBV6-6 to TRBJ2-5; D gene uncertain. V was clipped by 0 bases and J by 0 bases, with 5 bases between them. This CDR3 contains 14 residues. CDR1 is MNHNY, CDR2 SVGAGI, per germline (reference sequence). This CDR3 reads CASSYSPHQETQYF. The CDR3 DNA is TGTGCCAGCAGTTACTCCCCCCACCAAGAGACCCAGTACTTC.

V usage is TRBV28 and J usage is TRBJ1-5; no clear D. The CDR3 is 13 amino acids. Trimming cost V 5 bases and J 1 base, with 6 bases left between them. Per the germline V gene, CDR1 is MDHEN and CDR2 is SYDVKM. The CDR3 bases are TGTGCCAGCAGTCTCTACAGCAATCAGCCCCAGCATTTT. This codes for CASSLYSNQPQHF.

The J gene is TRBJ1-3, the V gene TRBV15; 8 nucleotides line up with TRBD1. The CDR3 sequence is 15 residues long. The germline gives CDR1 LNHNV, CDR2 YYDKDF (reference sequence). Trimming took 2 bases from V and 2 from J; bases not matched to a gene: 2. The CDR3 bases are TGTGCCACCAGCAGAAACAGGGGGACTGGAAACACCATATATTTT. Residues: CATSRNRGTGNTIYF.